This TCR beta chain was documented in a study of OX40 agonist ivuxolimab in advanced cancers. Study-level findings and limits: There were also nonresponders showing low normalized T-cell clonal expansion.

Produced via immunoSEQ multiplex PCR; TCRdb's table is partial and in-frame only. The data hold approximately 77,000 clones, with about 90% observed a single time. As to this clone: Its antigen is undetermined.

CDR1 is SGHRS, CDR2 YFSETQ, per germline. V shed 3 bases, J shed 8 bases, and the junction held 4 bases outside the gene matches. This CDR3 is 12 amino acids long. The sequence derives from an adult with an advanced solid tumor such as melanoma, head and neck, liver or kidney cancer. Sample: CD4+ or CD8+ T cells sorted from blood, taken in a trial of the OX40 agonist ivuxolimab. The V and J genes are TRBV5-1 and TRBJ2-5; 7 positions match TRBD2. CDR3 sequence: CASSSGRDTQYF. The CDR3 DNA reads TGCGCCAGCAGCTCGGGGAGGGACACCCAGTACTTC.